The source of this T cell receptor (beta chain) is a study of shared clonotypes between healthy human individuals. On the study more broadly: A donor's plate count was three for CD4 naive and three for CD4 memory; CD8 naive had two and CD8 memory one.

Only in-frame clones appear in the TCRdb table, and some are missing; sequencing was by immunoSEQ multiplex PCR. Among about 2.3 million clones listed, 85% to 95% were seen once. With regard to this clone: Its antigen is as yet unknown. The germline gene is not matched at one end of the junction; a read error may be the cause.

General observations from the study: When naive CD4 clonotypes were compared across several donors, approximately 5% were shared. Clonotypes shared by all four sorted-subset donors had higher generation probabilities than non-shared clonotypes.

The germline CDR1 and CDR2 sequences are DFQATT and SNEGSKA (reference sequence). The CDR3 extends over 11 amino acids. The rearrangement uses TRBV20-1 and TRBJ2-1; 9 bases align to TRBD2. Sequencing was performed on naive CD4+ T cells from PBMCs. Subset here: CD45RA+ positively selected. This receptor was obtained from a man younger than 30 in good health. Some clones in this sample may be carry-over from other donors' samples. DNA for the CDR3: TGCAGTGCTAGAGATGTTCCTAGCGGGATCTTC. Its translation is CSARDVPSGIF.